The 29 T cell receptor beta chains reported below all come from one sample, sequenced in a study of T-cell reconstitution after alpha-beta-depleted transplantation in children. During its preparation, the TCRbeta library received unique molecular identifiers. TCRdb reprocessed the PCR reads via MiXCR and lists one record per CDR3 protein. This sample has about 640,000 distinct CDR3 sequences, with roughly 13% found just once. Sample: PBMCs, mostly from graft donor cells, taken 360 days after TCRalphabeta/CD19-depleted stem cell transplant. The receptor set was obtained from a male patient under 18 who had a stem cell transplant for acute myeloid leukemia, so the T cells may come from the graft donor.

There are a few counts of this clonotype. V is TRBV4-3 and J is TRBJ2-7, with D unresolved. CDR1 and CDR2 (germline): LGHNA, YSLEER. The CDR3 has 14 residues. V shed 0 bases and J shed 4 bases, with 10 bases lying between them. CDR3: CASSQDRLDYEQYF. The CDR3 DNA sequence: TGCGCCAGCAGCCAAGATAGGTTGGATTACGAGCAGTACTTC.

This rearrangement joins TRBV12-3 or TRBV12-4 to TRBJ2-1; tentative D call: TRBD2 (5 bases). V lost 6 bases, J lost 6 bases, and 12 bases lay in between. This CDR3 is built from 13 residues. The CDR3 here is CASRGSEANEQFF. CDR3 coding DNA: TGTGCCAGCAGGGGGTCGGAGGCCAATGAGCAGTTCTTC.

The chain uses TRBV5-1 and TRBJ1-5; D call uncertain. The CDR3 consists of 15 residues. Per germline, CDR1 SGHRS and CDR2 YFSETQ. Trimming removed 7 bases from V and 6 bases from J, with 20 bases in between. CDR3 amino acids: CASRLHWQSGQPQHF. In DNA, the CDR3 is TGCGCCAGCCGACTTCACTGGCAGTCCGGTCAGCCCCAGCATTTT.

This clonotype was counted between two and nine times. This chain uses TRBV29-1 with TRBJ2-1; the D gene is possibly TRBD2 (6 bases). The V end was cut by 5 bases, the J end by 8 bases, with 13 bases between. The CDR3 is 12 residues long. CDR1 is SQVTM, CDR2 ANQGSEA, per germline. The CDR3 region is CSVITGVDEQFF. CDR3 in DNA: TGCAGCGTTATAACGGGAGTTGATGAGCAGTTCTTC.

The table lists this clonotype with many counts. The V call is TRBV28, the J call TRBJ1-1; 7 bases align to TRBD1. V shed 6 bases and J 3 bases; nucleotides not matched to a gene: 10. This CDR3 has 15 residues. CDR1 is MDHEN, CDR2 SYDVKM, per germline. This CDR3 is CASSMAPRGYTEAFF. The CDR3 DNA reads TGTGCCAGCAGCATGGCGCCCAGGGGGTACACTGAAGCTTTCTTT.

This clonotype was found a few times. Here the CDR3 reads CASSRRDFTDTQYF. CDR3 DNA: TGTGCCAGCAGCCGACGGGATTTCACAGATACGCAGTATTTT. The chain recombines TRBV14 with TRBJ2-3, with D possibly being TRBD2 (5 bases). The V gene lost 4 bases and the J gene lost 2 bases, with 10 bases spanning the gap. The CDR3 loop spans 14 amino acids. The germline V gene has CDR1 SGHDN and CDR2 FVKESK.

The chain employs TRBV27 and TRBJ2-7, with D hard to call. Germline CDR1 and CDR2: MNHEY and SMNVEV (reference sequence). CDR3 length equals 14 residues. With 3 bases removed from V and 6 bases from J, the gap between germline ends came to 15 bases. CDR3 nucleotides: TGTGCCAGCAGTTTTCGGTCGGTCTTGGGCGAGCAGTACTTC. The encoded protein is CASSFRSVLGEQYF.

The chain links TRBV25-1 to TRBJ2-3; 9 positions agree with TRBD2. The CDR3 loop spans 17 amino acids. CDR1 is MGHDK, CDR2 SYGVNS, per germline. After removal of 3 bases from V and 2 bases from J, the junction contained 9 bases not matched to a gene. Here the CDR3 DNA reads TGTGCCAGCAGTGACGACTTGGGACTAGCAGACACAGATACGCAGTATTTT. Amino acids: CASSDDLGLADTDTQYF.

A few counts support this clonotype. This chain joins TRBV7-8 and TRBJ2-1, with 11 bases identical to TRBD2. This CDR3 is 18 amino acids long. Germline CDR1 reads SGHVS; CDR2 reads FQNEAQ. V was clipped by 8 bases and J by 2 bases; unmatched bases: 14. CDR3 sequence reads: CASAIAGGPLGTYNEQFF. In nucleotides, the CDR3 is TGTGCCAGCGCAATAGCGGGAGGGCCATTAGGGACCTACAATGAGCAGTTCTTC.

The V and J genes are TRBV9 and TRBJ2-7, with D tentatively TRBD2 (6 bases). This CDR3 spans 14 amino acids. The germline gives CDR1 SGDLS, CDR2 YYNGEE. V dropped 2 bases and J dropped 5 bases, with 14 bases sitting between them. CDR3 sequence: CASSVGPGLNEQYF. In DNA form, the CDR3 reads TGTGCCAGCAGCGTTGGACCGGGACTCAACGAGCAGTACTTC.

The J gene is TRBJ2-5, the V gene TRBV28; D ambiguous. Trimming shortened V by 7 bases and J by 1 base, and 10 bases separated the two germline ends. This CDR3 has 13 amino acids. Germline V gene data show CDR1 as MDHEN and CDR2 as SYDVKM. In DNA form, the CDR3 reads TGTGCCAGCACCAGTGTAGCCCAAGAGACCCAGTACTTC. Its protein product is CASTSVAQETQYF.

This sequence joins TRBV7-6 and TRBJ2-7; a possible D gene is TRBD1 (5 bases). Between the trimmed V and J ends, which lost 0 bases and 0 bases, there was a span of 9 bases. The CDR3 is 15 residues long. Germline V gene data show CDR1 as SGHVS and CDR2 as FNYEAQ. CDR3 DNA: TGTGCCAGCAGCTTAGCATACAGGCCCTCCTACGAGCAGTACTTC. Encoded protein: CASSLAYRPSYEQYF.

The chain couples TRBV29-1 to TRBJ2-4, with D hard to call. The length of the CDR3 is 14 residues. Germline CDR1 reads SQVTM; CDR2 reads ANQGSEA. With 1 base removed from V and 0 bases from J, the gap between germline ends came to 7 bases. CDR3 region: CSVEARLAKNIQYF. The CDR3 DNA reads as TGCAGCGTTGAAGCCCGTTTAGCCAAAAACATTCAGTACTTC.

The chain recombines TRBV28 with TRBJ1-1; D remains ambiguous. The CDR3 consists of 13 residues. Germline V gene lookup returns CDR1 MDHEN and CDR2 SYDVKM. Trimming left V 3 bases short and J 1 base short, with 6 bases between. The CDR3 bases are TGTGCCAGCAGTTTTCGCCCGAACACTGAAGCTTTCTTT. Encoded protein: CASSFRPNTEAFF.

Turning to this clonotype: This may arise from a read error, as a much more abundant clone is one base away. The chain recombines TRBV5-1 with TRBJ2-4; 9 bases are a match to TRBD1. The CDR3 consists of 14 residues. V was clipped by 4 bases and J by 9 bases; unmatched bases: 8. Germline values: CDR1 SGHRS, CDR2 YFSETQ. In nucleotides, the CDR3 is TGCGCCAGCAGCAAACAGGGGGCCGGGAGCATTCAGTACTTC. Translation gives CASSKQGAGSIQYF.

A few counts support this clonotype. The V call is TRBV5-1, the J call TRBJ2-7; 9 nucleotides align to TRBD2. The CDR3 spans 14 residues. Germline lookup yields CDR1 SGHRS and CDR2 YFSETQ. Germline trimming cut 4 bases from V and 5 bases from J; bases unmatched to any gene: 7. The CDR3 loop reads CASSGGLAHHEQYF. The CDR3 coding sequence is TGCGCCAGCAGCGGGGGACTAGCTCATCACGAGCAGTACTTC. The whole variable domain, remainder taken from reference TRBV5-1 and TRBJ2-7, is KAGVTQTPRYLIKTRGQQVTLSCSPISGHRSVSWYQQTPGQGLQFLFEYFSETQRNKGNFPGRFSGRQFSNSRSEMNVSTLELGDSALYLCASSGGLAHHEQYFGPGTRLTVT.

This clonotype was detected ten times or more. The CDR3 sequence is CASSLTGRGSYEQYF. The CDR3 coding sequence is TGTGCCAGCAGTTTGACGGGACGAGGATCATACGAGCAGTACTTC. This chain links TRBV27 with TRBJ2-7; the D gene could be TRBD1 or TRBD2 (5 bases each). The CDR3 length is 15 residues. Trimming cost V 3 bases and J 4 bases, with 16 bases left between them. CDR1 is MNHEY, CDR2 SMNVEV, per germline (reference sequence).

This chain links TRBV9 with TRBJ2-7; 9 bases are shared with TRBD2. J gave up 2 bases and V 5 bases, and 14 bases lay outside the gene matches. The CDR3 has 17 amino acids. Germline CDR1 reads SGDLS; CDR2 reads YYNGEE. CDR3 DNA sequence: TGTGCCAGCAGTCCGAGACTGGGTGCGGGAGGGCCCTACGAGCAGTACTTC. Translation gives CASSPRLGAGGPYEQYF.

This clonotype was seen a few times. The chain carries TRBV10-2 and TRBJ2-1; 9 bases align to TRBD2. This CDR3 is 14 amino acids long. CDR1 and CDR2 from the germline V gene are WSHSY and SAAADI. V lost 9 bases to trimming and J lost 7 bases; unmatched junction nucleotides: 10. The CDR3 loop reads CASIAGEVLNEQFF. The DNA for the CDR3 is TGCGCCAGTATAGCGGGAGAAGTCTTGAATGAGCAGTTCTTC.

This clonotype was seen more than once but under ten times. V gene TRBV6-1 combines with J gene TRBJ1-1; no clear D gene. Germline V gene lookup returns CDR1 MNHNS and CDR2 SASEGT. Trimming pared 2 bases from V and 7 bases from J, leaving 20 bases between. The CDR3 consists of 16 residues. The CDR3 is CASSEYTVRSYFEAFF. Written as DNA, the CDR3 is TGTGCCAGCAGTGAATACACAGTGAGATCGTACTTTGAAGCTTTCTTT.

In its sample, this clonotype was seen once. The chain uses TRBV12-3 or TRBV12-4 and TRBJ2-7; 7 bases align to TRBD1. The CDR3 runs to 12 residues. The junction had 4 bases not matched to a gene; V was cut back by 6 bases and J by 5 bases. This CDR3 is CASRTGIHEQYF. CDR3 nucleotides: TGTGCCAGCAGGACAGGGATTCACGAGCAGTACTTC.

The rearrangement uses TRBV5-1 and TRBJ2-7, with 8 bases that match TRBD2. Germline V CDR1 and CDR2: SGHRS, YFSETQ. Trimming took 0 bases from V and 4 from J; bases not matched to a gene: 12. CDR3 length equals 17 residues. CDR3 amino acids: CASSLGEGAGATYEQYF. The DNA for the CDR3 is TGCGCCAGCAGCTTGGGCGAAGGAGCGGGAGCGACGTACGAGCAGTACTTC.

This sequence joins TRBV20-1 and TRBJ2-4, with a tentative D call TRBD2 (6 bases). V was cut by 3 bases and J by 4 bases, with 16 bases left in between. The CDR3 loop spans 15 amino acids. Germline-derived CDR1 and CDR2 are DFQATT and SNEGSKA (reference sequence). The CDR3 region is CSASIQSAGKNIQYF. CDR3 sequence (DNA): TGCAGTGCTAGCATCCAAAGTGCGGGGAAAAACATTCAGTACTTC.

This clonotype was seen a few times. V and J are TRBV2 and TRBJ2-1, with a weak D call TRBD1 (5 bases). Germline V CDR1 and CDR2: SNHLY, FYNNEI. The length of the CDR3 is 15 residues. V was cut by 6 bases and J by 3 bases, with 15 bases left in between. In nucleotides, the CDR3 is TGTGCCAGCAGGGGGCCCACAAGGTTCTACAATGAGCAGTTCTTC. Its protein is CASRGPTRFYNEQFF.

The V gene is TRBV7-2, the J gene TRBJ2-7, with 14 bases identical to TRBD2. The CDR3 length is 16 residues. With 4 bases clipped from V and 2 bases from J, the junction kept 4 bases outside the gene matches. Germline V gene data show CDR1 as SGHTA and CDR2 as FQGNSA. Here the CDR3 DNA reads TGTGCCAGCAGCTCGCGGACTAGCGGGAGGCCCTACGAGCAGTACTTC. Translation: CASSSRTSGRPYEQYF.

This clonotype came up a few times. This chain uses TRBV28 with TRBJ1-1; D not resolved. The CDR3 is 11 amino acids. Germline V CDR1 and CDR2: MDHEN, SYDVKM. V lost 3 bases and J 8 bases, leaving 7 bases between the germline ends. CDR3 sequence reads: CASSFFLEAFF. In nucleotides, the CDR3 is TGTGCCAGCAGTTTCTTCCTAGAAGCTTTCTTT.

The rearrangement links TRBV20-1 to TRBJ2-1; 7 nucleotides align to TRBD2. The germline V gene encodes CDR1 DFQATT and CDR2 SNEGSKA (reference sequence). V lost 0 bases to trimming and J lost 2 bases; unmatched junction nucleotides: 13. The CDR3 is made up of 18 amino acids. Here the CDR3 reads CSARDHWSSGSAYNEQFF. CDR3 sequence (DNA): TGCAGTGCTAGAGATCACTGGTCTAGCGGATCCGCCTACAATGAGCAGTTCTTC.

The sample holds a few counts of this clonotype. The chain uses TRBV12-3 or TRBV12-4 and TRBJ2-3, with unresolved D. V shed 2 bases and J shed 8 bases, with 5 bases lying between them. This CDR3 has 11 amino acids. Here the CDR3 reads CASSLWGTQYF. In DNA, the CDR3 is TGTGCCAGCAGTTTATGGGGTACGCAGTATTTT.

This clonotype was found many times. This sequence joins TRBV2 and TRBJ2-2, with TRBD2 identical over 7 bases. Germline CDR1 SNHLY, CDR2 FYNNEI. V dropped 2 bases and J dropped 1; count of bases not matched to a gene: 4. The CDR3 extends over 16 amino acids. As DNA, the CDR3 is TGTGCCAGCAGTGAACTAGCGGAGAGGAACACCGGGGAGCTGTTTTTT. Translated, it gives CASSELAERNTGELFF.